These 12 T cell receptor beta chains were all obtained from the same sample, sequenced in a study of blood T cell repertoires in COVID-19. The method was immunoSEQ multiplex PCR; TCRdb's version includes in-frame clones alone and lacks a portion of them. The table shows 250,000 to 350,000 clones, with about 90% occurring only once. Material: peripheral blood. The receptors stem from a woman in her fifties or sixties with COVID-19, enrolled during active disease.

The chain links TRBV27 to TRBJ1-5; D possibly corresponds to TRBD1 (6 bases). This CDR3 region has 17 residues. Germline values: CDR1 MNHEY, CDR2 SMNVEV (reference sequence). V lost 2 bases and J lost 6, with 20 bases in between. The CDR3 loop is CASSLLREGGPSQPQHF. In DNA, the CDR3 is TGTGCCAGCAGTTTACTTCGGGAGGGGGGCCCTAGTCAGCCCCAGCATTTT.

The gene calls are TRBV3-1 (or the pseudogene TRBV3-2) and TRBJ2-1, with 9 bases aligning to TRBD1. The CDR3 consists of 15 residues. Germline V gives CDR1 LGHDT, CDR2 YNNKEL (reference sequence). Unmatched junction bases numbered 6, after V lost 7 bases and J lost 2 bases. This CDR3 reads CASTDRGSAYNEQFF. The CDR3 coding sequence is TGTGCCAGCACTGACAGGGGGAGCGCCTACAATGAGCAGTTCTTC.

The V and J genes are TRBV9 and TRBJ2-5; D may be TRBD1 (6 bases). The germline V and J ends were trimmed by 0 bases and 0 bases, with 15 bases remaining between them. CDR1 and CDR2 from the germline V gene are SGDLS and YYNGEE. The CDR3 covers 17 residues. The CDR3 reads CASSVGVRGSYQETQYF. CDR3 bases: TGTGCCAGCAGCGTAGGGGTCAGGGGCAGCTACCAAGAGACCCAGTACTTC.

Only a few counts were recorded for this clone. This chain connects TRBV27 to TRBJ1-5, with D tentatively TRBD1 (5 bases). The CDR3 extends over 16 amino acids. Germline V gene sequence: CDR1 MNHEY, CDR2 SMNVEV (reference sequence). Trimming pared 4 bases from V and 5 bases from J, leaving 18 bases between. DNA for the CDR3: TGTGCCAGCAGTTCCCGACAGCCCGTAGAGGATCAGCCCCAGCATTTT. Translated: CASSSRQPVEDQPQHF.

Turning to this clone: An end of the junction differs from the germline gene, which may be a read error. V and J are TRBV30 and TRBJ2-6; 8 positions match TRBD1. The CDR3 has 18 amino acids. Per germline, CDR1 GTSNPN and CDR2 SVGIG (reference sequence). The CDR3 is CAWSVQGVFGRGGNVLTF. The CDR3 nucleotides read TGTGCCTGGAGTGTACAGGGGGTCTTCGGCCGTGGGGGCAACGTCCTGACTTTC.

This clone came up once. This chain links TRBV18 with TRBJ2-2; D gene unclear. CDR3 length: 15 amino acids. Germline assignment: CDR1 KGHSH and CDR2 LQKENI. The ends were cut back, 6 bases at V and 4 bases at J, with 15 bases in the middle. The CDR3 nucleotides read TGTGCCAGCTCCCCTAGTACATTTTCCACCGGGGAGCTGTTTTTT. Encoded protein: CASSPSTFSTGELFF. Based on the CDR3 plus reference TRBV18 and TRBJ2-2, the full variable domain is NAGVMQNPRHLVRRRGQEARLRCSPMKGHSHVYWYRQLPEEGLKFMVYLQKENIIDESGMPKERFSAEFPKEGPSILRIQQVVRGDSAAYFCASSPSTFSTGELFFGEGSRLTVL.

In this sample, this clone turned up once. This chain links TRBV7-9 with TRBJ2-1, with 11 bases matching TRBD2. Germline V gene lookup returns CDR1 SEHNR and CDR2 FQNEAQ (reference sequence). J lost 8 bases, V lost 5 bases, and 8 bases had no gene match. This CDR3 has 15 amino acids. The CDR3: CASSPRLAGLDEQFF. The CDR3 DNA is TGTGCCAGCAGCCCTCGACTAGCGGGGTTAGATGAGCAGTTCTTC.

This chain joins TRBV9 and TRBJ2-7; 16 nucleotides line up with TRBD2. CDR3 length: 20 amino acids. J gave up 0 bases and V 4 bases, and 13 bases lay outside the gene matches. CDR1 is SGDLS and CDR2 is YYNGEE in the germline V gene. CDR3 sequence reads: CASSPHRLGLAGGSSYEQYF. In DNA form, the CDR3 reads TGTGCCAGCAGCCCACACCGCCTGGGACTAGCGGGAGGGTCCTCCTACGAGCAGTACTTC.

The chain combines TRBV9 with TRBJ1-1; 7 positions match TRBD1. With 4 bases clipped from V and 3 bases from J, the junction kept 9 bases outside the gene matches. The V gene's germline CDR1 is SGDLS and CDR2 YYNGEE. The CDR3 covers 15 residues. The DNA of the CDR3 is TGTGCCAGCAGCACACAGGACAGGCCGTACACTGAAGCTTTCTTT. It codes for CASSTQDRPYTEAFF.

In its sample, this clone was seen many times. J is TRBJ2-2 and V is TRBV24-1, with a possible D match to TRBD2 (6 bases). V lost 6 bases and J 3 bases, leaving 10 bases between the germline ends. CDR3 length equals 14 residues. Germline V CDR1 and CDR2: KGHDR, SFDVKD. The CDR3 spells CATSWDSYTGELFF. The CDR3 DNA reads TGTGCCACCAGTTGGGACTCCTACACCGGGGAGCTGTTTTTT.

The V and J genes are TRBV5-6 and TRBJ2-7; D possibly corresponds to TRBD1 (6 bases). The V and J ends lost 6 bases and 4 bases respectively, with 17 bases between them. The germline V gene has CDR1 SGHDT and CDR2 YYEEEE. The CDR3 totals 14 residues. The CDR3 loop reads CASTLFGTKYEQYF. In nucleotides, the CDR3 is TGTGCCAGCACCCTGTTCGGGACAAAATACGAGCAGTACTTC.

V is TRBV29-1 and J is TRBJ1-3, with no clear D. The CDR3 totals 15 residues. Looked up from germline, CDR1 is SQVTM and CDR2 is ANQGSEA. Trimming stripped 7 bases from V and 0 bases from J, with 16 bases between. In DNA, the CDR3 is TGCAGCGCCCAGGTCAGATTTTCCTCTGGAAACACCATATATTTT. Protein: CSAQVRFSSGNTIYF.